This T cell receptor beta chain was profiled in a study of blood T cell repertoires in COVID-19. Profiled with immunoSEQ multiplex PCR; TCRdb holds only in-frame clones, not every one. The sample consists of 110,000 to 150,000 clones, around 84% of them appearing once. The CDR3 is 16 residues long. From germline, CDR1 is MGHRA and CDR2 YSYEKL. The V and J ends lost 4 bases and 0 bases, in that order; junction bases with no gene match: 4. This clone was picked up a small number of times. The J gene is TRBJ2-1, the V gene TRBV4-1; 9 bases match TRBD2. Sequenced: peripheral blood. This TCR was sampled from a human donor in a cohort sampled during active COVID-19. CDR3 DNA sequence: TGCGCCAGCAGCCCCTTAGCGGGGGCCTCCTACAATGAGCAGTTCTTC. Translation: CASSPLAGASYNEQFF.